This entry lists 21 T cell receptor beta chains sequenced from one sample in a study of T cells after yellow fever vaccination. TCRdb analysed the 5' RACE reads with MiXCR anew, one entry per CDR3 protein. This sample has some 320,000 distinct CDR3 sequences, with roughly 8.7% found just once. The sequencing here drew on PBMCs, taken on the day of the first yellow fever vaccination. The receptors originated from a man between 18 and 29 years old who received the YFV17D yellow fever vaccine.

This clonotype came up a few times. One end of the junction varies from germline; a read error may be responsible. The chain has TRBV3-1 and TRBJ1-2; D perhaps matches TRBD1 (6 bases). Germline CDR1 is LGHDT and CDR2 is YNNKEL (reference sequence). The CDR3 is made up of 12 amino acids. The CDR3 spells CASSQKSTGFRF. The CDR3 coding sequence is TGTGCCAGCAGCCAAAAGTCAACAGGGTTTCGCTTC. Full variable domain (outside the CDR3, taken from reference TRBV3-1 and TRBJ1-2): DTAVSQTPKYLVTQMGNDKSIKCEQNLGHDTMYWYKQDSKKFLKIMFSYNNKELIINETVPNRFSPKSPDKAHLNLHINSLELGDSAVYFCASSQKSTGFRFGSGTRLTVV.

Many counts were recorded for this clonotype. V gene TRBV5-1 combines with J gene TRBJ2-4; D tentatively fits TRBD1 or TRBD2 (5 bases each). The CDR3 totals 15 residues. Trimming removed 4 bases from V and 3 bases from J, with 14 bases in between. Germline V CDR1 and CDR2: SGHRS, YFSETQ. CDR3 region: CASSTGARGKNIQYF. In DNA, the CDR3 is TGCGCCAGCAGCACTGGGGCCCGGGGCAAAAACATTCAGTACTTC.

Only a few counts were recorded for this clonotype. The chain combines TRBV29-1 with TRBJ2-5; perhaps TRBD2 as D (6 bases). Germline V gives CDR1 SQVTM, CDR2 ANQGSEA. V shed 1 base and J shed 5 bases, with 17 bases lying between them. CDR3 size: 15 residues. The CDR3 nucleotides are TGCAGCGTTGAAGGTTGGCAACTAGCCACCGAGACCCAGTACTTC. Protein product: CSVEGWQLATETQYF.

CDR3 protein: CASTALGTFSYEQYV. The DNA for the CDR3 is TGTGCCAGCACCGCCCTCGGGACATTTTCCTACGAGCAGTACGTC. The chain links TRBV7-8 to TRBJ2-7; weak D call: TRBD1 (6 bases). V lost 7 bases, J lost 1 base, and 17 bases lay in between. The CDR3 spans 15 residues. CDR1 is SGHVS, CDR2 FQNEAQ, per germline.

Many counts were recorded for this clonotype. In DNA, the CDR3 is TGTGCCAGCAGCCCGGGCCACTACGAGCAGTACTTC. As protein: CASSPGHYEQYF. The chain carries TRBV7-2 and TRBJ2-7; the D is unclear. Germline V gene sequence: CDR1 SGHTA, CDR2 FQGNSA. The CDR3 consists of 12 residues. Between the trimmed V and J ends, which lost 5 bases and 3 bases, there was a span of 8 bases.

This clonotype has more than one count but fewer than ten. The chain links TRBV5-1 to TRBJ2-1; 9 bases are a match to TRBD2. This CDR3 has 15 residues. With V trimmed by 0 bases and J by 9 bases, 7 bases remained unmatched. Germline CDR1 and CDR2: SGHRS and YFSETQ. CDR3 sequence (DNA): TGCGCCAGCAGCTTGGTTAGCGGGGGCTTGGGTGAGCAGTTCTTC. Translated: CASSLVSGGLGEQFF.

The gene calls are TRBV6-1 and TRBJ2-1, with 9 bases identical to TRBD1. CDR1 is MNHNS, CDR2 SASEGT, per germline. The CDR3 runs 15 residues. V gave up 4 bases and J gave up 7 bases; unmatched junction bases: 8. CDR3 region: CASSGTGTGSNEQFF. The CDR3, as DNA: TGTGCCAGCAGTGGGACCGGGACAGGGTCGAATGAGCAGTTCTTC.

V is TRBV20-1 and J is TRBJ1-1, with D possibly matching TRBD1 (6 bases). Trimming removed 3 bases at V and 7 bases at J, with 12 bases between. The CDR3 runs 12 residues. Germline assignment: CDR1 DFQATT and CDR2 SNEGSKA (reference sequence). The CDR3 DNA reads as TGCAGTGCTAGGGGGCAGGGGAATGAAGCTTTCTTT. It encodes CSARGQGNEAFF.

The table lists this clonotype with many counts. This chain joins TRBV5-1 and TRBJ1-6, with D maybe TRBD1 (6 bases). CDR1 and CDR2 (germline): SGHRS, YFSETQ. CDR3 length: 15 residues. Deletions cut 0 bases from V and 8 bases from J, with 12 bases between. CDR3 sequence (DNA): TGCGCCAGCAGCTTGGTGGGGGGCGTTGATTCACCCCTCCACTTT. It encodes CASSLVGGVDSPLHF.

The rearrangement uses TRBV5-4 and TRBJ1-1, with 7 bases that match TRBD1. CDR3 length: 15 amino acids. CDR1 and CDR2 (germline): SGHNT, YYREEE (reference sequence). The J segment lost 5 bases and the V segment lost 6 bases, leaving 13 bases of the junction unmatched. The CDR3 sequence: CASTLGAPGGTEAFF. For the CDR3, the DNA is TGTGCCAGCACCTTAGGCGCCCCAGGGGGGACTGAAGCTTTCTTT.

This clonotype appeared a few times. The rearrangement joins TRBV7-2 to TRBJ2-2; possibly TRBD2 for D (5 bases). The V end was cut by 5 bases, the J end by 7 bases, with 23 bases between. Germline lookup yields CDR1 SGHTA and CDR2 FQGNSA. The CDR3 length is 17 residues. The CDR3 sequence is CASSPSGGPGGGGELFF. The CDR3 bases are TGTGCCAGCAGCCCCTCCGGAGGACCCGGAGGTGGCGGGGAGCTGTTTTTT. Combining the CDR3 with reference TRBV7-2 and TRBJ2-2 gives the whole variable domain GAGVSQSPSNKVTEKGKDVELRCDPISGHTALYWYRQSLGQGLEFLIYFQGNSAPDKSGLPSDRFSAERTGGSVSTLTIQRTQQEDSAVYLCASSPSGGPGGGGELFFGEGSRLTVL.

This clonotype appeared a few times. V gene TRBV7-2 combines with J gene TRBJ2-1; TRBD2 matches 9 bases. This CDR3 region has 15 residues. Germline V gene sequence: CDR1 SGHTA, CDR2 FQGNSA. The junction had 8 bases not matched to a gene; V was cut back by 5 bases and J by 6 bases. In DNA, the CDR3 is TGTGCCAGCAGCGCCCCGGGACTAGCTGGCAATGAGCAGTTCTTC. Its translation: CASSAPGLAGNEQFF.

This chain joins TRBV4-1 and TRBJ2-1; no firm D call. The CDR3 length is 13 residues. Per the germline V gene, CDR1 is MGHRA and CDR2 is YSYEKL. Trimming removed 1 base from V and 4 bases from J, with 5 bases in between. The CDR3: CASSQAPYNEQFF. DNA of the CDR3: TGCGCCAGCAGCCAAGCTCCTTACAATGAGCAGTTCTTC.

The CDR3 sequence: CASSVGGAPNEQFF. The CDR3 DNA follows: TGTGCCAGTAGTGTCGGGGGGGCTCCCAATGAGCAGTTCTTC. The V and J genes are TRBV19 and TRBJ2-1, with TRBD2 matching over 8 bases. The trim removed 5 bases at V and 6 bases at J, leaving 6 bases unmatched. The germline V gene encodes CDR1 LNHDA and CDR2 SQIVND (reference sequence). This CDR3 region has 14 residues.

In its sample, this clonotype was seen a few times. CDR3 sequence reads: CSGAQGYEKLFF. The CDR3 DNA reads TGCAGTGGCGCACAGGGGTATGAAAAACTGTTTTTT. The V and J genes are TRBV20-1 and TRBJ1-4, with 7 bases fitting TRBD1. Looked up from germline, CDR1 is DFQATT and CDR2 is SNEGSKA (reference sequence). After removal of 7 bases from V and 6 bases from J, the junction contained 5 bases not matched to a gene. This CDR3 is 12 amino acids long.

With respect to this clonotype: A read error may be the cause here, since a much bigger clone is one base away. The V and J genes are TRBV7-8 and TRBJ2-5; TRBD2 matches 10 bases. Germline assignment: CDR1 SGHVS and CDR2 FQNEAQ. The CDR3 has 14 amino acids. This CDR3 reads CASSRRTSGESQYF. In nucleotides, the CDR3 is TGTGCCAGCAGCCGACGGACTAGCGGAGAGTCCCAGTACTTC.

This rearrangement joins TRBV5-6 to TRBJ2-3; 8 nucleotides match TRBD2. CDR3 length equals 13 residues. Germline V gene sequence: CDR1 SGHDT, CDR2 YYEEEE. The junction had 5 bases not matched to a gene; V was cut back by 4 bases and J by 7 bases. CDR3 nucleotide sequence: TGTGCCAGCAGCCCGGGGGGGCGAAATACGCAGTATTTT. This gives the protein CASSPGGRNTQYF.

The chain uses TRBV7-2 and TRBJ2-5, with unresolved D. Trimming left V 3 bases short and J 5 bases short, with 13 bases between. The CDR3 has 14 residues. Germline CDR1 SGHTA, CDR2 FQGNSA. This CDR3 reads CASSFRARVETQYF. CDR3 bases: TGTGCCAGCAGCTTTAGAGCCCGGGTTGAGACCCAGTACTTC. The full variable domain, its missing parts supplied by reference TRBV7-2 and TRBJ2-5, is GAGVSQSPSNKVTEKGKDVELRCDPISGHTALYWYRQSLGQGLEFLIYFQGNSAPDKSGLPSDRFSAERTGGSVSTLTIQRTQQEDSAVYLCASSFRARVETQYFGPGTRLLVL.

The chain couples TRBV27 to TRBJ2-5, with a possible D match to TRBD1 (6 bases). Trimming shortened V by 2 bases and J by 5 bases, and 9 bases separated the two germline ends. CDR3 length: 13 amino acids. Germline values: CDR1 MNHEY, CDR2 SMNVEV (reference sequence). CDR3 bases: TGTGCCAGCAGTTTAAAGGGGGTCGAGACCCAGTACTTC. Translated: CASSLKGVETQYF.

This clonotype appeared many times. The chain uses TRBV5-1 and TRBJ1-1, with TRBD1 as a possible D gene (6 bases). Germline CDR1 SGHRS, CDR2 YFSETQ. The V and J ends lost 2 bases and 0 bases respectively, with 11 bases between them. CDR3 size: 15 residues. The CDR3 DNA reads TGCGCCAGCAGCTTAAATCCAGGGGTGAACACTGAAGCTTTCTTT. Translation gives CASSLNPGVNTEAFF. The whole variable domain, filled in from reference TRBV5-1 and TRBJ1-1, reads KAGVTQTPRYLIKTRGQQVTLSCSPISGHRSVSWYQQTPGQGLQFLFEYFSETQRNKGNFPGRFSGRQFSNSRSEMNVSTLELGDSALYLCASSLNPGVNTEAFFGQGTRLTVV.

J is TRBJ2-2 and V is TRBV14; D could derive from TRBD1 or TRBD2 (5 bases each). Germline V lookup: CDR1 SGHDN, CDR2 FVKESK. The CDR3 length is 18 residues. The ends were cut back, 2 bases at V and 1 base at J, with 17 bases in the middle. The CDR3 protein is CASSQWAGALLNTGELFF. CDR3 DNA: TGTGCCAGCAGCCAATGGGCCGGGGCCCTTCTGAACACCGGGGAGCTGTTTTTT.